Below, 20 T cell receptor beta chains from the same sample are listed, as sequenced in a study of memory CD8 T cells in hepatitis C reinfection. Time point indicated: late/post reinfection, 12 to 24 weeks after detection. TCR sequencing was done directly ex vivo on sorted cells, without expansion in vitro. Repertoires were generated with immunoSEQ multiplex PCR, while TCRdb's copy carries only in-frame clones and drops some. The sample carries about 4,800 clones, roughly 86% recorded once. The sequencing input was naive CD8+ T cells sorted from blood. All receptors derive from a man aged 50 or older with hepatitis C virus infection.

V gene TRBV11-2 combines with J gene TRBJ2-7; 9 nucleotides line up with TRBD1. J gave up 6 bases and V 0 bases, and 3 bases lay outside the gene matches. The CDR3 extends over 14 amino acids. Germline loops: CDR1 SGHAT, CDR2 FQNNGV. CDR3 region: CASSLEGQGTEQYF. CDR3 bases: TGTGCCAGCAGCTTAGAGGGACAGGGAACCGAGCAGTACTTC.

The V call is TRBV7-2, the J call TRBJ2-3; 7 nucleotides agree with TRBD2. This CDR3 is 16 amino acids long. Germline V lookup: CDR1 SGHTA, CDR2 FQGNSA. Trimming at V came to 5 bases and at J to 5 bases, leaving 13 bases not matched to a gene. CDR3 bases: TGTGCCAGCAGCCCTTCGGGCGGTGGGGGGGGAGATACGCAGTATTTT. Protein sequence: CASSPSGGGGGDTQYF.

This clone is medium-sized (0.01 to 0.1%) within its sample. The J gene is TRBJ2-5, the V gene TRBV7-9, with TRBD2 matching over 7 bases. The length of the CDR3 is 14 residues. Trimming cost V 7 bases and J 2 bases; bases outside gene matches: 7. Germline V gene lookup returns CDR1 SEHNR and CDR2 FQNEAQ (reference sequence). CDR3 residues: CASTSGGYQETQYF. In nucleotides, the CDR3 is TGTGCCAGCACTAGCGGAGGCTATCAAGAGACCCAGTACTTC.

This rearrangement joins TRBV4-1 to TRBJ2-7; 9 nucleotides match TRBD1. This CDR3 comprises 15 residues. After removal of 2 bases from V and 5 bases from J, the junction contained 7 bases not matched to a gene. Looked up from germline, CDR1 is MGHRA and CDR2 is YSYEKL. CDR3 bases: TGCGCCAGCAGCCAACAAAAGGGACAGGGCCACGAGCAGTACTTC. This translates into CASSQQKGQGHEQYF.

This chain uses TRBV5-6 with TRBJ2-7; possible D gene TRBD1, 6 bases. Germline lookup yields CDR1 SGHDT and CDR2 YYEEEE. Trimming pared 4 bases from V and 6 bases from J, leaving 11 bases between. This CDR3 region has 12 residues. CDR3 DNA: TGTGCCAGCAGCCCAGGGGTGAGCGAGCAGTACTTC. This codes for CASSPGVSEQYF.

This clone was picked up one time. The gene calls are TRBV19 and TRBJ2-3; TRBD2 might be the D (5 bases). V was clipped by 1 base and J by 0 bases, with 8 bases between them. CDR3 length: 15 residues. CDR1 LNHDA and CDR2 SQIVND come from the germline V gene (reference sequence). CDR3: CASSIVEGSTDTQYF. The CDR3 coding sequence is TGTGCCAGTAGTATAGTCGAGGGCAGCACAGATACGCAGTATTTT. The variable domain in full, with the rest retrieved from reference TRBV19 and TRBJ2-3, is DGGITQSPKYLFRKEGQNVTLSCEQNLNHDAMYWYRQDPGQGLRLIYYSQIVNDFQKGDIAEGYSVSREKKESFPLTVTSAQKNPTAFYLCASSIVEGSTDTQYFGPGTRLTVL.

The CDR3 is CASSLFGSSSYEQYF. The CDR3 DNA follows: TGTGCCAGCAGTTTATTCGGGAGTAGCTCCTACGAGCAGTACTTC. The chain joins TRBV28 to TRBJ2-7, with D perhaps matching TRBD2 (6 bases). The CDR3 has 15 residues. V lost 1 base and J lost 0, with 10 bases in between. CDR1 MDHEN and CDR2 SYDVKM come from the germline V gene.

The V call is TRBV7-6, the J call TRBJ1-3; 10 nucleotides align to TRBD1. The ends lost 1 base at V and 8 bases at J; junction bases unmatched: 5. Germline assignment: CDR1 SGHVS and CDR2 FNYEAQ. The CDR3 runs to 15 residues. The CDR3 region has the DNA TGTGCCAGCAGCTTAGGGGGGGACAGGGGACACACCATATATTTT. Encoded protein: CASSLGGDRGHTIYF.

Only one count was recorded for this clone. CDR3 nucleotide sequence: TGCAGCGTTGAACCGGACAGCCTGAACACTGAAGCTTTCTTT. Amino acid sequence: CSVEPDSLNTEAFF. This chain uses TRBV29-1 with TRBJ1-1; weak D call: TRBD1 (6 bases). The germline V gene has CDR1 SQVTM and CDR2 ANQGSEA. The CDR3 is made up of 14 amino acids. The V and J ends lost 2 bases and 0 bases respectively, with 10 bases between them.

The rearrangement links TRBV14 to TRBJ2-7, with TRBD2 identical over 8 bases. CDR3 size: 15 residues. Germline values: CDR1 SGHDN, CDR2 FVKESK. The trim removed 0 bases at V and 4 bases at J, leaving 5 bases unmatched. The DNA for the CDR3 is TGTGCCAGCAGCCAAGAAAGCGGGAGTGTTTACGAGCAGTACTTC. The encoded protein is CASSQESGSVYEQYF.

The chain has TRBV30 and TRBJ2-5; the match to TRBD1 covers 7 bases. The J call is doubtful: the DNA matches TRBJ2-7 better. The CDR3 has 13 residues. Germline V CDR1 and CDR2: GTSNPN, SVGIG (reference sequence). The CDR3 region is CAWVRDSSYEQYF. CDR3 nucleotides: TGTGCCTGGGTACGGGACAGTTCCTACGAGCAGTACTTC.

V usage is TRBV4-3 and J usage is TRBJ2-5; 13 nucleotides line up with TRBD2. J lost 5 bases, V lost 0 bases, and 6 bases had no gene match. Germline-derived CDR1 and CDR2 are LGHNA and YSLEER. This CDR3 comprises 17 residues. This CDR3 reads CASSQDQGLAGLETQYF. In DNA form, the CDR3 reads TGCGCCAGCAGCCAAGATCAGGGACTAGCGGGATTGGAGACCCAGTACTTC.

The genes are TRBV19 and TRBJ1-1; D is unclear. Trimming left V 1 base short and J 2 bases short, with 14 bases between. CDR1 LNHDA and CDR2 SQIVND come from the germline V gene (reference sequence). The CDR3 is made up of 16 amino acids. The CDR3 coding sequence is TGTGCCAGTAGTATAGGCCGGAGCGTAACTAACACTGAAGCTTTCTTT. It yields the protein CASSIGRSVTNTEAFF.

This sequence joins TRBV4-1 and TRBJ2-3, with D uncertain. Germline CDR1 reads MGHRA; CDR2 reads YSYEKL. CDR3 length: 14 residues. The ends were cut back, 2 bases at V and 1 base at J, with 7 bases in the middle. CDR3 sequence reads: CASSQSRGTDTQYF. The CDR3 DNA reads TGCGCCAGCAGCCAATCTAGAGGCACAGATACGCAGTATTTT.

This clone has only a few counts. V usage is TRBV13 and J usage is TRBJ1-1; no clear D. Germline lookup yields CDR1 PRHDT and CDR2 FYEKMQ (reference sequence). V gave up 8 bases and J gave up 8 bases, with 18 bases separating them. The CDR3 totals 13 residues. The CDR3 sequence is CASAGVAAGEAFF. Written as DNA, the CDR3 is TGTGCCAGCGCCGGTGTAGCGGCCGGGGAAGCTTTCTTT.

Only one count was recorded for this clone. This rearrangement joins TRBV11-3 to TRBJ2-5; tentative D call: TRBD2 (6 bases). The tail of the sequence fits TRBJ2-7 better, so the J call may be wrong. Germline V gene lookup returns CDR1 SGHNT and CDR2 YENEEA. This CDR3 contains 14 residues. The CDR3 bases are TGTGCCAGCAGCTTAGGCGGGACGGACTACGAGCAGTACTTC. This translates into CASSLGGTDYEQYF.

V and J are TRBV13 and TRBJ2-7; D might be TRBD1 (6 bases). Germline loops: CDR1 PRHDT, CDR2 FYEKMQ (reference sequence). Between the trimmed V and J ends, which lost 5 bases and 7 bases, there was a span of 12 bases. This CDR3 spans 12 amino acids. CDR3 nucleotide sequence: TGTGCCAGCAGCCAAGGGGGTGGGGAGCAGTACTTC. As protein: CASSQGGGEQYF.

The V call is TRBV10-1, the J call TRBJ1-2; no clear D. The CDR3 consists of 11 residues. The V gene lost 3 bases and the J gene lost 5 bases, with 4 bases spanning the gap. The germline V gene has CDR1 WNHNN and CDR2 SYGVQD (reference sequence). In nucleotides, the CDR3 is TGCGCCAGCAGTGACGGGTATGGCTACACCTTC. This codes for CASSDGYGYTF.

This chain links TRBV27 with TRBJ2-5; possibly TRBD2 for D (6 bases). Germline loops: CDR1 MNHEY, CDR2 SMNVEV (reference sequence). CDR3 length: 14 amino acids. V shed 5 bases and J shed 4 bases, with 14 bases lying between them. The CDR3 reads CASSPYGGAETQYF. The CDR3 DNA follows: TGTGCCAGCAGTCCTTACGGAGGGGCAGAGACCCAGTACTTC.

Here the CDR3 DNA reads TGTGCCAGCAGCCCTACATGGGAGCGGGGCGAGCAGTACTTC. The encoded protein is CASSPTWERGEQYF. This chain links TRBV2 with TRBJ2-7; TRBD2 matches 7 bases. V lost 6 bases to trimming and J lost 6 bases; unmatched junction nucleotides: 11. The germline CDR1 and CDR2 sequences are SNHLY and FYNNEI. This CDR3 comprises 14 residues.